Below are 30 T cell receptor beta chains sequenced from a single sample in a study of blood T cell repertoires in COVID-19. This table comes from immunoSEQ multiplex PCR, and its TCRdb copy is limited to in-frame clones, with some not included. The sample lists more than 85,000 clones; around nine tenths were seen once. The sequencing input was peripheral blood. These receptor sequences come from an older man with acute or convalescent COVID-19.

The V gene is TRBV24-1, the J gene TRBJ2-1; 7 bases line up with TRBD2. There are 14 residues in the CDR3. Germline trimming cut 12 bases from V and 5 bases from J; bases unmatched to any gene: 12. Germline assignment: CDR1 KGHDR and CDR2 SFDVKD. Here the CDR3 DNA reads TGTGCCTCGGCACGGGCTAGCGGTAACAATGAGCAGTTCTTC. Its protein is CASARASGNNEQFF.

This chain links TRBV5-1 with TRBJ2-3; perhaps TRBD2 as D (7 bases). This CDR3 spans 16 amino acids. Germline CDR1 is SGHRS and CDR2 is YFSETQ. V dropped 0 bases and J dropped 4 bases, with 15 bases sitting between them. The CDR3 spells CASSLGAGAGADTQYF. CDR3 DNA sequence: TGCGCCAGCAGCTTGGGGGCGGGAGCAGGGGCAGATACGCAGTATTTT. Filled out from reference TRBV5-1 and TRBJ2-3, the complete variable domain reads KAGVTQTPRYLIKTRGQQVTLSCSPISGHRSVSWYQQTPGQGLQFLFEYFSETQRNKGNFPGRFSGRQFSNSRSEMNVSTLELGDSALYLCASSLGAGAGADTQYFGPGTRLTVL.

The table lists this clone with a count of one. V and J are TRBV11-2 and TRBJ1-6, with D tentatively TRBD1 (5 bases). V lost 5 bases and J lost 7, with 15 bases in between. CDR3 length: 15 amino acids. Germline V lookup: CDR1 SGHAT, CDR2 FQNNGV. CDR3 region: CASSPSAGINSPLHF. CDR3 bases: TGTGCCAGCAGCCCCTCGGCAGGGATAAATTCACCCCTCCACTTT. The variable domain in full, completed from reference TRBV11-2 and TRBJ1-6, reads EAGVAQSPRYKIIEKRQSVAFWCNPISGHATLYWYQQILGQGPKLLIQFQNNGVVDDSQLPKDRFSAERLKGVDSTLKIQPAKLEDSAVYLCASSPSAGINSPLHFGNGTRLTVT.

The V gene is TRBV4-2, the J gene TRBJ2-2, with TRBD2 matching 16 bases. The CDR3 spans 18 residues. The V segment lost 4 bases and the J segment 0 bases; nucleotides outside the gene matches: 2. CDR1 and CDR2 (germline): LGHNA, YNFKEQ. This chain's CDR3 is CASSRGLAGGTNTGELFF. The CDR3 DNA sequence: TGTGCCAGCAGCCGGGGACTAGCGGGAGGGACGAACACCGGGGAGCTGTTTTTT.

The DNA of the CDR3 is TGTGCCAGCAGCCTCCAGGGTACTTGGGGCTACACCTTC. Its translation is CASSLQGTWGYTF. V usage is TRBV3-1 (or the pseudogene TRBV3-2) and J usage is TRBJ1-2, with D perhaps TRBD1 (5 bases). The V end was cut by 4 bases, the J end by 8 bases, with 14 bases between. CDR1 is LGHDT and CDR2 is YNNKEL in the germline V gene (reference sequence). This CDR3 spans 13 amino acids.

This clone was seen more than once but under ten times. Relative to the germline gene, one junction end is altered; a read error may explain this. V usage is TRBV18 and J usage is TRBJ1-2; D gene ambiguous. CDR1 is KGHSH and CDR2 is LQKENI in the germline V gene. The CDR3 runs to 13 residues. DNA for the CDR3: TGTGCCAGCTCACCCAACCAAAACTACGGCTACACCTTC. Translated: CASSPNQNYGYTF.

As DNA, the CDR3 is TGTGCCACCAGTGAGTCGGGTCAGCCCCAGCATTTT. Translation: CATSESGQPQHF. The chain carries TRBV24-1 and TRBJ1-5, with D unclear. Trimming removed 4 bases from V and 6 bases from J, with 6 bases in between. CDR1 and CDR2 from the germline V gene are KGHDR and SFDVKD. This CDR3 contains 12 residues.

This sequence joins TRBV7-2 and TRBJ1-5; no clear D. Germline CDR1 is SGHTA and CDR2 is FQGNSA. The CDR3 is 13 amino acids. The V end was cut by 0 bases, the J end by 4 bases, with 4 bases between. The CDR3 DNA reads as TGTGCCAGCAGCTTAGCAGAGAATCAGCCCCAGCATTTT. Protein: CASSLAENQPQHF.

V is TRBV20-1 and J is TRBJ2-1; D remains unclear. Trimming took off 3 bases at V and 8 bases at J, with 23 bases between the two ends. Germline-derived CDR1 and CDR2 are DFQATT and SNEGSKA (reference sequence). The CDR3 runs to 16 residues. The CDR3 region has the DNA TGCAGTGCTAGTCCTAAAACCAAGTCCTTTGCCCATGAGCAGTTCTTC. Residues: CSASPKTKSFAHEQFF.

This sequence joins TRBV5-1 and TRBJ1-2, with D hard to call. Trimming removed 2 bases from V and 5 bases from J, with 7 bases in between. The CDR3 runs 12 residues. Per the germline V gene, CDR1 is SGHRS and CDR2 is YFSETQ. CDR3 sequence reads: CASSLDTYGYTF. The CDR3 DNA follows: TGCGCCAGCAGCTTAGACACGTATGGCTACACCTTC. Full variable domain (missing parts from reference TRBV5-1 and TRBJ1-2): KAGVTQTPRYLIKTRGQQVTLSCSPISGHRSVSWYQQTPGQGLQFLFEYFSETQRNKGNFPGRFSGRQFSNSRSEMNVSTLELGDSALYLCASSLDTYGYTFGSGTRLTVV.

This clone was recorded only once. Since the CDR3 does not end with the conserved phenylalanine or tryptophan, this likely comes from a read error. The chain couples TRBV3-1 (or the pseudogene TRBV3-2) to TRBJ1-6; D perhaps matches TRBD1 (5 bases). Germline values: CDR1 LGHDT, CDR2 YNNKEL (reference sequence). Trimming removed 4 bases from V and 9 bases from J, with 19 bases in between. The CDR3 consists of 16 residues. CDR3 DNA sequence: TGTGCCAGCAGCCCCCGGGGGGGACGGTACAGTTCACCCCTCCACCTT. It encodes CASSPRGGRYSSPLHL.

The chain is built from TRBV7-2 and TRBJ2-3; D gene unclear. V lost 1 base to trimming and J lost 4 bases, with 9 bases between them. Germline V lookup: CDR1 SGHTA, CDR2 FQGNSA. The CDR3 extends over 14 amino acids. CDR3 amino acids: CASSLVASSDTQYF. CDR3 sequence (DNA): TGTGCCAGCAGCTTAGTGGCCTCGTCAGATACGCAGTATTTT.

The chain links TRBV10-1 to TRBJ2-3, with 9 bases lining up with TRBD2. V gave up 5 bases and J gave up 4 bases; unmatched junction bases: 10. This CDR3 spans 16 amino acids. Germline V gene sequence: CDR1 WNHNN, CDR2 SYGVQD (reference sequence). The CDR3 DNA sequence: TGCGCCAGCAGTCGAAGGGCGGGGGGGCAGTCAGATACGCAGTATTTT. This gives the protein CASSRRAGGQSDTQYF.

The CDR3 sequence is CASSLYGYEQYF. CDR3 in DNA: TGTGCCAGCAGTTTATACGGCTACGAGCAGTACTTC. The rearrangement uses TRBV12-3 or TRBV12-4 and TRBJ2-7, with no clear D. Trimming took 2 bases from V and 3 from J, leaving 5 bases between them. There are 12 residues in the CDR3.

CDR3 DNA sequence: TGCGCCAGCAGCCAGGGACTAGCGGTAGCTAGCACAGATACGCAGTATTTT. Its protein is CASSQGLAVASTDTQYF. V and J are TRBV4-3 and TRBJ2-3, with TRBD2 identical over 11 bases. The CDR3 runs to 17 residues. Germline V CDR1 and CDR2: LGHNA, YSLEER. V gave up 3 bases and J gave up 0 bases; unmatched junction bases: 5.

The rearrangement uses TRBV18 and TRBJ1-1; D not resolved. The CDR3 loop spans 12 amino acids. With 6 bases removed from V and 4 bases from J, the gap between germline ends came to 9 bases. Germline V gives CDR1 KGHSH, CDR2 LQKENI. CDR3 sequence reads: CASSSPGTEAFF. CDR3 nucleotides: TGTGCCAGCTCCAGCCCGGGCACTGAAGCTTTCTTT. Based on the CDR3 plus reference TRBV18 and TRBJ1-1, the full variable domain is NAGVMQNPRHLVRRRGQEARLRCSPMKGHSHVYWYRQLPEEGLKFMVYLQKENIIDESGMPKERFSAEFPKEGPSILRIQQVVRGDSAAYFCASSSPGTEAFFGQGTRLTVV.

The chain carries TRBV27 and TRBJ2-7; 14 nucleotides match TRBD2. Germline trimming cut 5 bases from V and 5 bases from J; bases unmatched to any gene: 8. Germline values: CDR1 MNHEY, CDR2 SMNVEV (reference sequence). This CDR3 has 16 residues. The CDR3 loop reads CASSPKPGLAGDEQYF. Written as DNA, the CDR3 is TGTGCCAGCAGTCCTAAACCGGGACTAGCGGGAGACGAGCAGTACTTC.

The chain is built from TRBV5-6 and TRBJ2-7, with 14 nucleotides matching TRBD2. J gave up 12 bases and V 4 bases, and 9 bases lay outside the gene matches. Germline values: CDR1 SGHDT, CDR2 YYEEEE. This CDR3 spans 14 amino acids. CDR3 in DNA: TGTGCCAGCAGCCCCGGGACTAGCGGGAGTAGTACGTACTTC. Amino acids: CASSPGTSGSSTYF.

The DNA for the CDR3 is TGTGCCAGTACCTATTCTGGCGGAGACAGGGGCTCTAGTACTGAAGCTTTCTTT. It codes for CASTYSGGDRGSSTEAFF. The V call is TRBV19, the J call TRBJ1-1, with 8 nucleotides matching TRBD1. The V gene's germline CDR1 is LNHDA and CDR2 SQIVND (reference sequence). CDR3 size: 18 residues. The ends lost 7 bases at V and 5 bases at J; junction bases unmatched: 21.

The rearrangement joins TRBV7-9 to TRBJ1-4, with 7 bases identical to TRBD1. This CDR3 region has 16 residues. Germline-derived CDR1 and CDR2 are SEHNR and FQNEAQ (reference sequence). J was trimmed by 4 bases and V by 4 bases; bases with no gene match: 9. In DNA form, the CDR3 reads TGTGCCAGCAGCTCATCGACAGGGCTTGGTAATGAAAAACTGTTTTTT. Translated: CASSSSTGLGNEKLFF. Complete variable domain (other parts from reference TRBV7-9 and TRBJ1-4): DTGVSQNPRHKITKRGQNVTFRCDPISEHNRLYWYRQTLGQGPEFLTYFQNEAQLEKSRLLSDRFSAERPKGSFSTLEIQRTEQGDSAMYLCASSSSTGLGNEKLFFGSGTQLSVL.

The V gene is TRBV5-1, the J gene TRBJ1-1; TRBD1 might be the D (5 bases). V was cut by 0 bases and J by 6 bases, with 9 bases left in between. CDR1 is SGHRS and CDR2 is YFSETQ in the germline V gene. This CDR3 is built from 13 residues. The CDR3 region is CASSLARGSEAFF. Written as DNA, the CDR3 is TGCGCCAGCAGCTTGGCCCGGGGGTCTGAAGCTTTCTTT. Complete variable domain (other parts from reference TRBV5-1 and TRBJ1-1): KAGVTQTPRYLIKTRGQQVTLSCSPISGHRSVSWYQQTPGQGLQFLFEYFSETQRNKGNFPGRFSGRQFSNSRSEMNVSTLELGDSALYLCASSLARGSEAFFGQGTRLTVV.

V usage is TRBV29-1 and J usage is TRBJ2-7, with TRBD2 matching 13 bases. CDR3 size: 13 residues. Unmatched junction bases numbered 3, after V lost 7 bases and J lost 3 bases. Germline V CDR1 and CDR2: SQVTM, ANQGSEA. CDR3 DNA sequence: TGCAGCGCCCGGACTAGCGGGAGCTACGAGCAGTACTTC. Protein sequence: CSARTSGSYEQYF.

This clone was observed a single time. The genes are TRBV27 and TRBJ2-2, with D possibly matching TRBD1 (5 bases). The CDR3 loop spans 15 amino acids. The germline gives CDR1 MNHEY, CDR2 SMNVEV (reference sequence). V lost 3 bases to trimming and J lost 4 bases, with 12 bases between them. CDR3 region: CASSFYSQGTGELFF. Written as DNA, the CDR3 is TGTGCCAGCAGTTTCTATAGCCAGGGCACCGGGGAGCTGTTTTTT.

The sample holds one count of this clone. This chain links TRBV13 with TRBJ1-6, with D maybe TRBD1 (5 bases). The V gene lost 3 bases and the J gene lost 1 base, with 10 bases spanning the gap. The CDR3 loop spans 16 amino acids. Germline V gene lookup returns CDR1 PRHDT and CDR2 FYEKMQ (reference sequence). For the CDR3, the DNA is TGTGCCAGCAGCTTGCGTAGGGGATCCTATAATTCACCCCTCCACTTT. This codes for CASSLRRGSYNSPLHF.

The chain carries TRBV7-9 and TRBJ2-7; 8 nucleotides align to TRBD1. Germline V gives CDR1 SEHNR, CDR2 FQNEAQ (reference sequence). V gave up 6 bases and J gave up 6 bases; unmatched junction bases: 13. The CDR3 consists of 15 residues. The DNA for the CDR3 is TGTGCCAGCAGTCGAGCAGGGCAGGGGGCATCCGAGCAGTACTTC. The encoded protein is CASSRAGQGASEQYF.

The chain is built from TRBV5-1 and TRBJ1-1; D is perhaps TRBD1 (6 bases). The V and J ends lost 0 bases and 3 bases respectively, with 9 bases between them. Germline V gene data show CDR1 as SGHRS and CDR2 as YFSETQ. The CDR3 is made up of 14 amino acids. The CDR3 region is CASSLVAGDTEAFF. The CDR3 nucleotides are TGCGCCAGCAGCTTGGTCGCAGGGGACACTGAAGCTTTCTTT.

The chain combines TRBV21-1 with TRBJ1-2. TRBV21-1 counts as a pseudogene. The CDR3 contains 17 residues. This chain's CDR3 is CASSEATDTRLCYGYTF. For the CDR3, the DNA is TGTGCCAGCAGCGAAGCGACTGACACTAGGCTTTGCTATGGCTACACCTTC.

The chain combines TRBV9 with TRBJ2-3, with 8 bases fitting TRBD2. V lost 3 bases to trimming and J lost 4 bases; unmatched junction nucleotides: 10. This CDR3 is built from 16 residues. The germline V gene encodes CDR1 SGDLS and CDR2 YYNGEE. CDR3 bases: TGTGCCAGCAGCGGATCCCCTCAGCGGGAGCCAGATACGCAGTATTTT. Protein sequence: CASSGSPQREPDTQYF. The entire variable domain, with the rest obtained from reference TRBV9 and TRBJ2-3, is as follows: DSGVTQTPKHLITATGQRVTLRCSPRSGDLSVYWYQQSLDQGLQFLIQYYNGEERAKGNILERFSAQQFPDLHSELNLSSLELGDSALYFCASSGSPQREPDTQYFGPGTRLTVL.

The chain employs TRBV2 and TRBJ1-5; TRBD1 is a possible D gene (6 bases). V was clipped by 1 base and J by 2 bases, with 9 bases between them. The CDR3 spans 15 residues. Per the germline V gene, CDR1 is SNHLY and CDR2 is FYNNEI. The CDR3 here is CASSEGDRRNQPQHF. The CDR3 DNA reads as TGTGCCAGCAGTGAAGGAGACAGGCGCAATCAGCCCCAGCATTTT.

The rearrangement joins TRBV5-1 to TRBJ1-5, with 8 bases aligning to TRBD1. This CDR3 spans 14 amino acids. Looked up from germline, CDR1 is SGHRS and CDR2 is YFSETQ. The V gene end was trimmed by 4 bases and the J gene end by 2 bases; junction bases not matched to a gene: 2. The CDR3 sequence: CASSPDRGNQPQHF. CDR3 DNA sequence: TGCGCCAGCAGCCCGGACAGGGGCAATCAGCCCCAGCATTTT.